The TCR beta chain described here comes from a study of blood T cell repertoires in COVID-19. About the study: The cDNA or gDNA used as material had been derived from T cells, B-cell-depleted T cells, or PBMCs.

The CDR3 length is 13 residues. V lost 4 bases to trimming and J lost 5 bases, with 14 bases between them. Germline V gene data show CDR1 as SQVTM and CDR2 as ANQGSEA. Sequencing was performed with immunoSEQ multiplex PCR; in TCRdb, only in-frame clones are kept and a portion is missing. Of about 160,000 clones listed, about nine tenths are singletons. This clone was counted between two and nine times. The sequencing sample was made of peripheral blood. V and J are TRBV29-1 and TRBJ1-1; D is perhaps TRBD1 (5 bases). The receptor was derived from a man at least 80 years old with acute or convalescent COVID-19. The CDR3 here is CSVVVQGDTEAFF. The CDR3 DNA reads TGCAGCGTTGTCGTGCAGGGCGATACTGAAGCTTTCTTT.